This TCR beta chain was sequenced during a study of T cell repertoires in cytomegalovirus infection. Overall study context: The authors relied on CMV epitopes, both recently identified HLA-C-restricted and well-studied HLA-B-restricted. TCR beta signatures that were public indicated CMV infection and matching HLA type.

J lost 1 base, V lost 2 bases, and 8 bases had no gene match. The CDR3 loop spans 17 amino acids. From germline, CDR1 is ENHRY and CDR2 SYGVKD. General study findings and limits: The study found HLA-C-restricted CMV-specific TCR beta clonotypes dominating the ex vivo response. Summed frequency of shared TCR beta families picked out CMV carriers who also had the relevant HLA.

TCRdb used MiXCR to reprocess the reads, holding one entry per CDR3 protein. The sample holds hundreds of thousands of distinct CDR3 sequences; 30% to 40% are singletons and the top ten take around 15%. This clonotype turned up a few times. As yet, its antigen is unknown. The clonotype originates from a human donor in good health (CMV status not recorded). Some clones in this sample may be carry-over from other donors' samples. The source was cultured CD8+ T cells from PBMCs, collected from culture after CMV antigen stimulation. This chain connects TRBV10-3 to TRBJ2-3; 8 nucleotides match TRBD2. The CDR3 sequence is CAISEVQRGIGTDTQYF. Here the CDR3 DNA reads TGTGCCATCAGTGAGGTGCAGCGGGGGATTGGCACAGATACGCAGTATTTT.